What follows describes a single T cell receptor beta chain. Only in-frame clones appear in the TCRdb table, and some are missing; sequencing was by immunoSEQ multiplex PCR. This sample yields roughly 100,000 clones, of which about four fifths are seen a single time; approximately 13% belongs to the top ten. The data originate from a study of control samples from healthy donors and cancer patients. Germline V CDR1 and CDR2: SGHRS, YFSETQ. CDR3 size: 12 residues. V shed 1 base and J shed 8 bases, with 9 bases lying between them. Sequencing was done on a sample of blood. This TCR was sampled from a woman aged 45 to 65 in good health. The rearrangement uses TRBV5-1 and TRBJ1-2; tentative D call: TRBD1 (5 bases). The CDR3 here is CASSLQGDGYTF. The CDR3 region has the DNA TGCGCCAGCAGCTTGCAGGGTGACGGCTACACCTTC. Combining the CDR3 with reference TRBV5-1 and TRBJ1-2 gives the whole variable domain KAGVTQTPRYLIKTRGQQVTLSCSPISGHRSVSWYQQTPGQGLQFLFEYFSETQRNKGNFPGRFSGRQFSNSRSEMNVSTLELGDSALYLCASSLQGDGYTFGSGTRLTVV.